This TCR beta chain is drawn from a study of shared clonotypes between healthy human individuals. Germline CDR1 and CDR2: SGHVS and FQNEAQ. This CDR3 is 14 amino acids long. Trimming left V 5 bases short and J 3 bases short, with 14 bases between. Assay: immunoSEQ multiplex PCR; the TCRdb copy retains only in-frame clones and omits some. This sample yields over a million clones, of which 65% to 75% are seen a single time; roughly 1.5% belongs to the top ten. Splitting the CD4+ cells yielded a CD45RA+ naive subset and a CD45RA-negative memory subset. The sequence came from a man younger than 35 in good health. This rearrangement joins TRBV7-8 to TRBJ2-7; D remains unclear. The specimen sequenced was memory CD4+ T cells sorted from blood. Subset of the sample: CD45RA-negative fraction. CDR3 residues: CASSHGPANYEQYF. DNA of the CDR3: TGTGCCAGCAGCCATGGGCCGGCAAACTACGAGCAGTACTTC.